This T cell receptor (beta chain) came from a study of T cells after yellow fever vaccination. TCRdb passed the 5' RACE reads through MiXCR, listing each CDR3 protein once. The sample shows approximately 90,000 distinct CDR3 sequences, 4.5% to 6% of them seen only once. V was shortened by 3 bases and J by 2 bases, with 11 bases between the two germline ends. CDR1 and CDR2 (germline): MGHRA, YSYEKL. This CDR3 contains 14 residues. There are a few counts of this clonotype. The starting material was CD8+ T cells sorted from PBMCs, obtained 10 days after the yellow fever booster vaccination. The gene calls are TRBV4-1 and TRBJ2-7; D perhaps matches TRBD2 (5 bases). This receptor was identified in a man aged 18 to 30 who received the YFV17D yellow fever vaccine. The CDR3: CASSQGPGTYEQYV. The CDR3, as DNA: TGCGCCAGCAGCCAGGGCCCCGGGACCTACGAGCAGTACGTC.